One and the same sample provided the 16 T cell receptor beta chains below, sequenced in a study of blood T cell repertoires in COVID-19. This table comes from immunoSEQ multiplex PCR, and its TCRdb copy is limited to in-frame clones, with some not included. The table lists fewer than 600,000 clones, approximately 89% of them singletons, with 0.7% to 1% in the top ten. The source material was peripheral blood. These receptors originate from a man between 18 and 29 years old with COVID-19, enrolled during active disease.

V is TRBV5-1 and J is TRBJ1-1, with a tentative D call TRBD1 (6 bases). From germline, CDR1 is SGHRS and CDR2 YFSETQ. CDR3 length: 13 amino acids. The V gene lost 0 bases and the J gene lost 11 bases, with 14 bases spanning the gap. The CDR3 is CASSLEQGREAFF. In nucleotides, the CDR3 is TGCGCCAGCAGCTTGGAACAGGGTCGAGAGGCTTTCTTT.

This clone was recorded once. The chain employs TRBV10-1 and TRBJ2-7; 10 positions match TRBD1. Germline lookup yields CDR1 WNHNN and CDR2 SYGVQD (reference sequence). The CDR3 is 14 residues long. V dropped 2 bases and J dropped 5; count of bases not matched to a gene: 3. CDR3 sequence reads: CASSEPGTGDEQYF. The DNA of the CDR3 is TGCGCCAGCAGTGAGCCCGGGACAGGGGACGAGCAGTACTTC.

The rearrangement links TRBV9 to TRBJ1-1; D is uncertain. CDR3 length equals 15 residues. Per germline, CDR1 SGDLS and CDR2 YYNGEE. V was pared by 5 bases and J by 4 bases, with 18 bases between. The chain's CDR3 is CASSELWVGATEAFF. CDR3 nucleotide sequence: TGTGCCAGCAGTGAACTGTGGGTTGGAGCCACTGAAGCTTTCTTT. Combining the CDR3 with reference TRBV9 and TRBJ1-1 gives the whole variable domain DSGVTQTPKHLITATGQRVTLRCSPRSGDLSVYWYQQSLDQGLQFLIQYYNGEERAKGNILERFSAQQFPDLHSELNLSSLELGDSALYFCASSELWVGATEAFFGQGTRLTVV.

This chain connects TRBV5-4 to TRBJ2-2, with TRBD2 matching over 7 bases. Germline values: CDR1 SGHNT, CDR2 YYREEE (reference sequence). Trimming cost V 4 bases and J 3 bases; bases outside gene matches: 12. The CDR3 sequence is 17 residues long. CDR3 bases: TGTGCCAGCAGCCCCAATTCAGGTCTAGCGGACACCGGGGAGCTGTTTTTT. It is translated as CASSPNSGLADTGELFF.

A few counts support this clone. The J gene is TRBJ2-7, the V gene TRBV5-1; 7 bases align to TRBD1. The trim removed 6 bases at V and 1 base at J, leaving 4 bases unmatched. Germline V gives CDR1 SGHRS, CDR2 YFSETQ. The CDR3 sequence is 13 residues long. The CDR3 coding sequence is TGCGCCAGCACGAGGACAGGATCCTACGAGCAGTACTTC. The encoded protein is CASTRTGSYEQYF.

The chain is built from TRBV27 and TRBJ2-3; TRBD2 might be the D (6 bases). This CDR3 is 14 amino acids long. CDR1 and CDR2 (germline): MNHEY, SMNVEV (reference sequence). V lost 6 bases, J lost 0 bases, and 10 bases lay in between. CDR3 amino acids: CASRRGGSTDTQYF. The CDR3 DNA is TGTGCCAGCAGGAGAGGAGGGAGCACAGATACGCAGTATTTT.

The chain links TRBV7-3 to TRBJ1-2; 7 positions match TRBD1. With V trimmed by 2 bases and J by 5 bases, 8 bases remained unmatched. Germline-derived CDR1 and CDR2 are SGHTA and FQGTGA. CDR3 length: 15 amino acids. As DNA, the CDR3 is TGTGCCAGCAGCTTAGGGATCGGGACAGATTATGGCTACACCTTC. The encoded protein is CASSLGIGTDYGYTF. The variable domain in full, with the rest retrieved from reference TRBV7-3 and TRBJ1-2, is GAGVSQTPSNKVTEKGKYVELRCDPISGHTALYWYRQSLGQGPEFLIYFQGTGAADDSGLPNDRFFAVRPEGSVSTLKIQRTERGDSAVYLCASSLGIGTDYGYTFGSGTRLTVV.

The J gene is TRBJ2-2, the V gene TRBV5-1, with TRBD1 matching 12 bases. The trim removed 2 bases at V and 3 bases at J, leaving 2 bases unmatched. Germline lookup yields CDR1 SGHRS and CDR2 YFSETQ. The length of the CDR3 is 16 residues. The CDR3: CASSLGTGGYTGELFF. The DNA for the CDR3 is TGCGCCAGCAGCTTAGGGACAGGGGGCTACACCGGGGAGCTGTTTTTT.

The chain combines TRBV6-1 with TRBJ2-1; the match to TRBD2 covers 10 bases. The germline V gene has CDR1 MNHNS and CDR2 SASEGT. J lost 5 bases, V lost 2 bases, and 6 bases had no gene match. The CDR3 contains 16 residues. In DNA form, the CDR3 reads TGTGCCAGCAGTGAACCCCGGACTAGCGGAAACAATGAGCAGTTCTTC. This encodes CASSEPRTSGNNEQFF.

V usage is TRBV12-5 and J usage is TRBJ2-7, with D perhaps TRBD2 (6 bases). CDR3 size: 15 residues. The V gene lost 1 base and the J gene lost 7 bases, with 17 bases spanning the gap. CDR1 is LGHNT and CDR2 is FRNRAP in the germline V gene. The CDR3 nucleotides are TGTGCTAGTGGTTTGGCAGGCGGGGCCTCAATGGAGCAGTACTTC. It codes for CASGLAGGASMEQYF.

The genes are TRBV18 and TRBJ1-6, with D maybe TRBD1 (5 bases). The germline V and J ends were trimmed by 3 bases and 14 bases, with 11 bases remaining between them. Germline assignment: CDR1 KGHSH and CDR2 LQKENI. The CDR3 consists of 12 residues. CDR3 residues: CASSPARGTLHF. CDR3 coding DNA: TGTGCCAGCTCACCGGCTCGGGGGACCCTCCACTTT.

The chain uses TRBV30 and TRBJ1-1; D is unresolved. The germline V gene has CDR1 GTSNPN and CDR2 SVGIG (reference sequence). V gave up 7 bases and J gave up 5 bases, with 8 bases separating them. The CDR3 covers 10 residues. CDR3 DNA: TGTGCCTCCGGTGAGACTGAAGCTTTCTTT. It encodes CASGETEAFF.

This clone was recorded once. The chain couples TRBV20-1 to TRBJ1-2, with 8 nucleotides matching TRBD1. The CDR3 extends over 14 amino acids. V lost 3 bases, J lost 7 bases, and 10 bases stayed unmatched. Germline V gene lookup returns CDR1 DFQATT and CDR2 SNEGSKA (reference sequence). CDR3 sequence (DNA): TGCAGTGCTAGTCTCCCGCAGGGGGCAGGTGGCTACACCTTC. Translated: CSASLPQGAGGYTF.

J is TRBJ2-2 and V is TRBV18, with D tentatively TRBD2 (5 bases). The V gene's germline CDR1 is KGHSH and CDR2 LQKENI. The CDR3 has 15 residues. Deletions cut 3 bases from V and 6 bases from J, with 14 bases between. The CDR3, as DNA: TGTGCCAGCTCACCGTCAGGACTTTCGCCCGGGGAGCTGTTTTTT. Its protein product is CASSPSGLSPGELFF.

The chain couples TRBV6-4 to TRBJ1-5; D ambiguous. The CDR3 extends over 14 amino acids. Deletions cut 4 bases from V and 7 bases from J, with 14 bases between. Germline CDR1 and CDR2: MRHNA and SNTAGT. The CDR3 region has the DNA TGTGCCAGCAGTGTAGAGGGATACGGCCAGCCCCAGCATTTT. Residues: CASSVEGYGQPQHF.

The chain carries TRBV6-5 and TRBJ1-6; 7 bases map to TRBD1. V trimming: 0 bases; J trimming: 11 bases; junction bases outside the gene matches: 10. The CDR3 length is 16 residues. Germline loops: CDR1 MNHEY, CDR2 SVGAGI. The CDR3 here is CASSYSGTEKGAPLHF. For the CDR3, the DNA is TGTGCCAGCAGTTACTCCGGGACAGAGAAGGGGGCACCCCTCCACTTT.